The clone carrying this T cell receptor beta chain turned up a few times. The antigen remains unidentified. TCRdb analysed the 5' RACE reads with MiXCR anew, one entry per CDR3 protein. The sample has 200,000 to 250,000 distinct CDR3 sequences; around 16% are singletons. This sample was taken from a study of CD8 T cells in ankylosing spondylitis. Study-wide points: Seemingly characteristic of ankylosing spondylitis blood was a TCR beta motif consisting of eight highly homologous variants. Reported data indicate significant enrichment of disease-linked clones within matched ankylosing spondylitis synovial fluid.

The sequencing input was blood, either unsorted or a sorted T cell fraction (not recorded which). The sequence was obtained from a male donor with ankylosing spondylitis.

The DNA of the CDR3 is TGCGCCAGCAGCCAAGTAGTATCGATTGAAGCTTTCTTT. It is translated as CASSQVVSIEAFF. The rearrangement links TRBV4-1 to TRBJ1-1; D is undetermined. CDR1 is MGHRA and CDR2 is YSYEKL in the germline V gene. V was clipped by 1 base and J by 7 bases, with 10 bases between them. The CDR3 sequence is 13 residues long.